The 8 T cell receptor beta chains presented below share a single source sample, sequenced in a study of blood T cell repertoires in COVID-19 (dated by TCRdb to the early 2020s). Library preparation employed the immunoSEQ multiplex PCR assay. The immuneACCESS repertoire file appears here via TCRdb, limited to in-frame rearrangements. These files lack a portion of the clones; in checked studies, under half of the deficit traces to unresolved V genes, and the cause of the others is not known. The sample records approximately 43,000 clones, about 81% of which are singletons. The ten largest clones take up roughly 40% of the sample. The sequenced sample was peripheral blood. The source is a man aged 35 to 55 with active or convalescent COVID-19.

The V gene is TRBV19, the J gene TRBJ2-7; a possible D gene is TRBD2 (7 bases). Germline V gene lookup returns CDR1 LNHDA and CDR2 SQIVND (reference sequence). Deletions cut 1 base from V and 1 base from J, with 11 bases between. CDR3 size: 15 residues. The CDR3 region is CASSIVRGASYEQYF. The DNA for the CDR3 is TGTGCCAGTAGTATAGTTCGGGGGGCTTCCTACGAGCAGTACTTC.

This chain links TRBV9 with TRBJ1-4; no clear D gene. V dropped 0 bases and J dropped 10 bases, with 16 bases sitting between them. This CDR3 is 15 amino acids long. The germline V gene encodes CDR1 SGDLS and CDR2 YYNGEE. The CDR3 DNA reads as TGTGCCAGCAGCGTAGCGGAGGGCCAGGCAGGAAAACTGTTTTTT. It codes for CASSVAEGQAGKLFF.

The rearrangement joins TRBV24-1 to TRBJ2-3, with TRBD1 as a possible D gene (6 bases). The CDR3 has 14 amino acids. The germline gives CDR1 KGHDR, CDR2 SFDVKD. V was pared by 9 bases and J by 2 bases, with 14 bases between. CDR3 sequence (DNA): TGTGCCACCGCTGACAGGTTTTTCACAGATACGCAGTATTTT. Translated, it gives CATADRFFTDTQYF.

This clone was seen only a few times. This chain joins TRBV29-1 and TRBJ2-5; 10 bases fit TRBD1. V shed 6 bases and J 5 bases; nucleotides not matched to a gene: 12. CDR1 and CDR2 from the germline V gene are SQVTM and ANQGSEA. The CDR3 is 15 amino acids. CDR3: CSVEDRDRGLETQYF. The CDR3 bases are TGCAGCGTAGAGGACCGGGACAGGGGACTCGAGACCCAGTACTTC.

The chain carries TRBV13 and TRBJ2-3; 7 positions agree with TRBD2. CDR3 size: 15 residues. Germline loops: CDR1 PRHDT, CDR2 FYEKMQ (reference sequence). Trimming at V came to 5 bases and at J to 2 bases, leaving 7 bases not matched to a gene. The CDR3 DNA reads TGTGCCAGCAGCCTGGGGGGGGACTTCACAGATACGCAGTATTTT. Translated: CASSLGGDFTDTQYF.

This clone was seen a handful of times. The CDR3 sequence: CASSRGGAGNTIYF. Written as DNA, the CDR3 is TGTGCCAGCTCCAGAGGAGGGGCTGGAAACACCATATATTTT. The gene calls are TRBV28 and TRBJ1-3; tentative D call: TRBD1 (5 bases). V was pared by 8 bases and J by 2 bases, with 13 bases between. This CDR3 contains 14 residues. Germline CDR1 MDHEN, CDR2 SYDVKM.

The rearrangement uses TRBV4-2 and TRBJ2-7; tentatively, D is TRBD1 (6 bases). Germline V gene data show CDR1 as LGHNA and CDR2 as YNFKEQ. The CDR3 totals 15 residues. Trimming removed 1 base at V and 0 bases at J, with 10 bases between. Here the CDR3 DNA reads TGTGCCAGCAGCCAAGGCACAGGGCTCTCCTACGAGCAGTACTTC. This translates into CASSQGTGLSYEQYF.

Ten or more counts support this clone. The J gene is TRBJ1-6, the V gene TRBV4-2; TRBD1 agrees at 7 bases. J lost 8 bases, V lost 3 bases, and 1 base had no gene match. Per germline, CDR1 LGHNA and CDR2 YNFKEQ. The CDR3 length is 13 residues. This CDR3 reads CASSQGQYSPLHF. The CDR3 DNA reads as TGTGCCAGCAGCCAGGGACAGTATTCACCCCTCCACTTT.